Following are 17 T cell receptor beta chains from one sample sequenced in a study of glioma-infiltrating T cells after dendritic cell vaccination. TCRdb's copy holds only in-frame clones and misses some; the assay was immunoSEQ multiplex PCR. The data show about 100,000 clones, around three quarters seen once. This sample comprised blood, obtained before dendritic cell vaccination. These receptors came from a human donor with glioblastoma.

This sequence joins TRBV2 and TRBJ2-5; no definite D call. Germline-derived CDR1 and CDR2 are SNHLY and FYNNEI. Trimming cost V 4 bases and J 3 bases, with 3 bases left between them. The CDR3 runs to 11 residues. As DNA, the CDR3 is TGTGCCAGCAGTGGTAAAGAGACCCAGTACTTC. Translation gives CASSGKETQYF.

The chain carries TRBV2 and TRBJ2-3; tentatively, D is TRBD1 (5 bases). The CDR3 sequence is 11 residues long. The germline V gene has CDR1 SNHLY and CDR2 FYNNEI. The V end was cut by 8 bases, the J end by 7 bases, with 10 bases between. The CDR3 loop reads CASLEDNTQYF. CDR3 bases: TGTGCCAGCCTAGAGGACAATACGCAGTATTTT.

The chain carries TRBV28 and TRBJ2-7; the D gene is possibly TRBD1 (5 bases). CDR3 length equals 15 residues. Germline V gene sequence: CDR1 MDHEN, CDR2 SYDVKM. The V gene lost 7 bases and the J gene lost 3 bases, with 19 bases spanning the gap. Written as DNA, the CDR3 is TGTGCCAGCACCCTAGACAGAAACGAAGTCTACGAGCAGTACTTC. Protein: CASTLDRNEVYEQYF.

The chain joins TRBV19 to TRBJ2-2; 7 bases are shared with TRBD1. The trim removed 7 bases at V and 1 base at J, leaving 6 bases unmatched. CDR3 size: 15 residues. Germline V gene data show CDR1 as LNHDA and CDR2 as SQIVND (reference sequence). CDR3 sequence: CASTPGQQNTGELFF. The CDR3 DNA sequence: TGTGCCAGTACCCCGGGACAGCAGAACACCGGGGAGCTGTTTTTT.

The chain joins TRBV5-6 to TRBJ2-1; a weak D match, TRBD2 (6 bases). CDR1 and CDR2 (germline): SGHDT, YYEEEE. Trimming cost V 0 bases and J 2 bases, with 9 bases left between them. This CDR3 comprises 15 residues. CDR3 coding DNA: TGTGCCAGCAGCTTGGTAGCGGTCCCCTACAATGAGCAGTTCTTC. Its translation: CASSLVAVPYNEQFF.

The CDR3 DNA sequence: TGCGCCAGCAGCTTGTGGCCGGGAGACCTCTACGAGCAGTACTTC. Translated: CASSLWPGDLYEQYF. The V call is TRBV5-1, the J call TRBJ2-5; TRBD2 is a possible D gene (6 bases). The J call is doubtful: the DNA matches TRBJ2-7 better. Germline-derived CDR1 and CDR2 are SGHRS and YFSETQ. This CDR3 region has 15 residues.

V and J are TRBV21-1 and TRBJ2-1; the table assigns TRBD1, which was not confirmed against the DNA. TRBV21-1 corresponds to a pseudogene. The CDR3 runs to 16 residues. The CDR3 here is CASSKLIGQGHNEQFF. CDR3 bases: TGTGCCAGCAGCAAACTGATAGGACAGGGTCACAATGAGCAGTTCTTC.

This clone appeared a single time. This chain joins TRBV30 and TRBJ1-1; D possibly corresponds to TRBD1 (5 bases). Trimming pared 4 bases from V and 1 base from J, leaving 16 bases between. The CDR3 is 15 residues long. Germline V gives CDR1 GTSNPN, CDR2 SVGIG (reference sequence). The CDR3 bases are TGTGCCTGGAACAGACTCAGGGAGGGGAACACTGAAGCTTTCTTT. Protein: CAWNRLREGNTEAFF.

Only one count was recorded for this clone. Written as DNA, the CDR3 is TGTGCCAGCAGTTTACCTAGCGGACTCACAGATACGCAGTATTTT. Amino acid sequence: CASSLPSGLTDTQYF. This sequence joins TRBV28 and TRBJ2-3; 7 nucleotides match TRBD2. CDR3 length equals 15 residues. V was pared by 2 bases and J by 2 bases, with 4 bases of the junction left unmatched. CDR1 is MDHEN, CDR2 SYDVKM, per germline. The full variable domain, rest sourced from reference TRBV28 and TRBJ2-3, is DVKVTQSSRYLVKRTGEKVFLECVQDMDHENMFWYRQDPGLGLRLIYFSYDVKMKEKGDIPEGYSVSREKKERFSLILESASTNQTSMYLCASSLPSGLTDTQYFGPGTRLTVL.

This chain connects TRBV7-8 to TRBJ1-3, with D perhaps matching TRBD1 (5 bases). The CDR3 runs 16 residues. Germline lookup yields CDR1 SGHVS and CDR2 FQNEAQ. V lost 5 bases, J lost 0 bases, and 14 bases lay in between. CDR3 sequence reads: CASSLRGRDSGNTIYF. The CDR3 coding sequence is TGTGCCAGCAGCCTTCGAGGCAGGGACTCTGGAAACACCATATATTTT.

The CDR3, as DNA: TGTGCCAGCAGTAGACAGGGAAACACCGGGGAGCTGTTTTTT. This codes for CASSRQGNTGELFF. The gene calls are TRBV6-5 and TRBJ2-2, with 7 nucleotides matching TRBD1. J lost 2 bases, V lost 5 bases, and 2 bases had no gene match. CDR3 length: 14 residues. Germline loops: CDR1 MNHEY, CDR2 SVGAGI.

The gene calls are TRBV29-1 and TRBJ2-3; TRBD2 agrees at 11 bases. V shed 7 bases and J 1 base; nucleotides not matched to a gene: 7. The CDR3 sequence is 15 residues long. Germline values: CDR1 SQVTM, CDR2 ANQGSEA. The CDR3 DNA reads TGCAGCGCCTGTCTAGCGGGGGGAGGCACAGATACGCAGTATTTT. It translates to CSACLAGGGTDTQYF.

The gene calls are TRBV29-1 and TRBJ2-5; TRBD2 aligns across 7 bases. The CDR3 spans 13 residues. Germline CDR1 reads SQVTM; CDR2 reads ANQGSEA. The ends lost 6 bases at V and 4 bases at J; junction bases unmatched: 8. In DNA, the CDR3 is TGCAGCGTGGATAGACTAGCTGCAGAGACCCAGTACTTC. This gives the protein CSVDRLAAETQYF. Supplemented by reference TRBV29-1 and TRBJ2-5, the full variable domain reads SAVISQKPSRDICQRGTSLTIQCQVDSQVTMMFWYRQQPGQSLTLIATANQGSEATYESGFVIDKFPISRPNLTFSTLTVSNMSPEDSSIYLCSVDRLAAETQYFGPGTRLLVL.

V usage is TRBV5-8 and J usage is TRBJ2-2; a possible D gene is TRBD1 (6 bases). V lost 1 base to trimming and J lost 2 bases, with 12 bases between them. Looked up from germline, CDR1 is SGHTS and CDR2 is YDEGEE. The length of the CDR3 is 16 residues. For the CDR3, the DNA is TGTGCCAGCAGCTTGACAGGGCTGACAAACACCGGGGAGCTGTTTTTT. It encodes CASSLTGLTNTGELFF.

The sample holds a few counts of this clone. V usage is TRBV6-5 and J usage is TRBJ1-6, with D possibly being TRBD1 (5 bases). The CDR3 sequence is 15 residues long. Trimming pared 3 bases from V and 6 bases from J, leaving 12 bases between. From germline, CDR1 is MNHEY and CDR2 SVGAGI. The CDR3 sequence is CASSYGGGVNSPLHF. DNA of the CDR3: TGTGCCAGCAGTTATGGCGGGGGGGTTAATTCACCCCTCCACTTT.

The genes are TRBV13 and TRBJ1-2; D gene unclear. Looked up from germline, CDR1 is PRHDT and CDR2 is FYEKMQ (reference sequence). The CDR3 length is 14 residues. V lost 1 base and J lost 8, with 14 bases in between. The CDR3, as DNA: TGTGCCAGCAGCTTAGACAGCGGGCGGTCCGGCTACACCTTC. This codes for CASSLDSGRSGYTF. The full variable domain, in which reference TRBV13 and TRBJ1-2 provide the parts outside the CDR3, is AAGVIQSPRHLIKEKRETATLKCYPIPRHDTVYWYQQGPGQDPQFLISFYEKMQSDKGSIPDRFSAQQFSDYHSELNMSSLELGDSALYFCASSLDSGRSGYTFGSGTRLTVV.

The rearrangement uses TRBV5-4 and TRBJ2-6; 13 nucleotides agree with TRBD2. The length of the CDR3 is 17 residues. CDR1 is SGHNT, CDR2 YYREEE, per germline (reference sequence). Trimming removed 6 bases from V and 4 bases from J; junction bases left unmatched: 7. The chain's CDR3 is CASTLGLAGTGANVLTF. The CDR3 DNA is TGTGCCAGCACCCTGGGACTAGCGGGAACCGGGGCCAACGTCCTGACTTTC.